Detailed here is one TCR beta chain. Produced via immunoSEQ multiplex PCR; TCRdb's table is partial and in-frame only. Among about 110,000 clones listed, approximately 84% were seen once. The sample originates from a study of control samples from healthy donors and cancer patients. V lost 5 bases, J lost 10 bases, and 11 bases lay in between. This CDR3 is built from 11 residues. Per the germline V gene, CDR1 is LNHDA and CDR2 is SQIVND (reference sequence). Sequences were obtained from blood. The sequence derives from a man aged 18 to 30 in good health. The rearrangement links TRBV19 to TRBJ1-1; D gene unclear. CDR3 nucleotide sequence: TGTGCCAGTAGTGAATTCTCTGGAGCTTTCTTT. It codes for CASSEFSGAFF. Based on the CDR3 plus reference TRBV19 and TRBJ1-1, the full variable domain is DGGITQSPKYLFRKEGQNVTLSCEQNLNHDAMYWYRQDPGQGLRLIYYSQIVNDFQKGDIAEGYSVSREKKESFPLTVTSAQKNPTAFYLCASSEFSGAFFGQGTRLTVV.